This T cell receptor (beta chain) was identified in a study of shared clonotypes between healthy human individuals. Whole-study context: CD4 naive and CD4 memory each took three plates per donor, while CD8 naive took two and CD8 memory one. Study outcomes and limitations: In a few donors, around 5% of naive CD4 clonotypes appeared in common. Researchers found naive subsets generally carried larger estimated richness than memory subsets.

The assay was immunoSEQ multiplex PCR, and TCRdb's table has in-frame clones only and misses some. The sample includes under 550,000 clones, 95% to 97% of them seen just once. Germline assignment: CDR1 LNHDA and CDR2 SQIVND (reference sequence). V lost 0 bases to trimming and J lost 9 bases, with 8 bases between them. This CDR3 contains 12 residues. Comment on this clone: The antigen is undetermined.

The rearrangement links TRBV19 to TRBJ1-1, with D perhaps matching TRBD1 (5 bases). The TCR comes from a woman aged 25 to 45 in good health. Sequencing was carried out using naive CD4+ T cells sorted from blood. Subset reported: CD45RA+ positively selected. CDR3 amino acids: CASSIEGGKAFF. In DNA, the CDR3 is TGTGCCAGTAGTATAGAGGGGGGGAAAGCTTTCTTT.